The clone carrying this T cell receptor beta chain was seen repeatedly, ten times or more. The antigen is undetermined. One end of the junction is discordant with germline, which a read error may explain. These data originate in a study of response to subunit inactivated influenza vaccine. Whole-study findings and limits: It was the authors' suggestion that each seasonal influenza vaccination recruits few new T cells.

The CDR3 extends over 15 amino acids. Germline loops: CDR1 SGHAT, CDR2 FQNNGV. TCRdb recomputed calls from the RT-PCR reads with MiXCR, one row per CDR3 protein. The data contain around 570,000 distinct CDR3 sequences, less than 10% of them singletons. The TCR originated in a man aged 50-75 years who received an inactivated influenza vaccine. The sample consisted of PBMCs from blood, taken less than 25 months after vaccination. This chain uses TRBV11-2 with TRBJ2-7, with D possibly TRBD1 on 7 matching bases. This CDR3 reads CASSSPRGTAYEQYF. The DNA of the CDR3 is TGTGCCAGCAGCTCACCCCGGGGGACAGCCTATGAGCAGTACTTC.